A single sample gave rise to the 20 T cell receptor beta chains below, sequenced in a study of human T cells and chemical hapten exposure. TCRdb fed the RACE reads into MiXCR, producing one record per CDR3 protein. The data hold approximately 160,000 distinct CDR3 sequences, with 25% to 30% observed a single time. Time point defined: patch test 3, about 24 weeks after DPC sensitization. Treatment of the sample: therapeutic diphenylcyclopropenone sensitization with weekly scalp DPC. The material sequenced was whole blood, taken in connection with sensitization to the hapten diphenylcyclopropenone (DPC). The receptors stem from a woman aged 18-30 years with alopecia areata. Some clones in this sample may be carry-over from other donors' samples.

The chain combines TRBV9 with TRBJ2-7, with 7 bases that match TRBD2. The CDR3 totals 14 residues. The germline CDR1 and CDR2 sequences are SGDLS and YYNGEE. V trimming: 3 bases; J trimming: 1 base; junction bases outside the gene matches: 4. DNA for the CDR3: TGTGCCAGCAGCGGCACTAGCGTATCCTACGAGCAGTACTTC. As protein: CASSGTSVSYEQYF.

The chain combines TRBV5-3 with TRBJ1-2; D ambiguous. TRBV5-3 is treated as an ORF (open reading frame) with a function not yet certain. The CDR3 extends over 11 amino acids. V lost 1 base, J lost 6 bases, and 4 bases lay in between. In DNA, the CDR3 is TGTGCCAGAAGCTTGAAGGATGGCTACACCTTC. Residues: CARSLKDGYTF.

The sample holds many counts of this clonotype. The chain couples TRBV20-1 to TRBJ1-2, with D tentatively TRBD1 (5 bases). The CDR3 totals 11 residues. CDR1 is DFQATT and CDR2 is SNEGSKA in the germline V gene (reference sequence). Deletions cut 0 bases from V and 11 bases from J, with 10 bases between. CDR3 bases: TGCAGTGCTAGAGATCCAGGGCGTTACACCTTC. Translated, it gives CSARDPGRYTF.

This clonotype was seen only a few times. The genes are TRBV7-2 and TRBJ2-3; D not certain. The CDR3 totals 13 residues. Germline V lookup: CDR1 SGHTA, CDR2 FQGNSA. Trimming shortened V by 3 bases and J by 1 base, and 5 bases separated the two germline ends. The CDR3: CASSFHGTDTQYF. The DNA for the CDR3 is TGTGCCAGCAGCTTCCATGGCACAGATACGCAGTATTTT.

This clonotype was seen just once. The chain has TRBV7-2 and TRBJ1-2; D is possibly TRBD1 (6 bases). CDR3 size: 17 residues. The germline V and J ends were trimmed by 4 bases and 0 bases, with 18 bases remaining between them. CDR1 is SGHTA, CDR2 FQGNSA, per germline. CDR3 protein: CASSSQGRLKANYGYTF. The CDR3 nucleotides read TGTGCCAGCAGCTCTCAGGGGCGACTAAAAGCTAACTATGGCTACACCTTC.

The sample holds many counts of this clonotype. The J gene is TRBJ2-2, the V gene TRBV6-1; 10 nucleotides match TRBD2. The CDR3 totals 19 residues. Losses at the gene ends were 2 bases for V and 0 bases for J; bases not matched to a gene: 9. Germline CDR1 and CDR2: MNHNS and SASEGT. In DNA form, the CDR3 reads TGTGCCAGCAGTGAAATATACCCTAGCGGGAGAGCGAACACCGGGGAGCTGTTTTTT. Translating gives CASSEIYPSGRANTGELFF.

CDR3 nucleotide sequence: TGTGCCAGCGCTAGTGTGCTCGATACGCAGTATTTT. It codes for CASASVLDTQYF. This chain connects TRBV6-6 to TRBJ2-3, with D uncertain. The CDR3 runs to 12 residues. Germline-derived CDR1 and CDR2 are MNHNY and SVGAGI (reference sequence). Trimming shortened V by 8 bases and J by 6 bases, and 12 bases separated the two germline ends.

This chain joins TRBV27 and TRBJ2-7; D gene ambiguous. The V gene lost 5 bases and the J gene lost 3 bases, with 11 bases spanning the gap. In germline, CDR1 is MNHEY, CDR2 SMNVEV (reference sequence). The CDR3 has 13 amino acids. CDR3 region: CASSPLSRYEQYF. The CDR3 region has the DNA TGTGCCAGCAGTCCGCTCTCTCGCTACGAGCAGTACTTC.

This rearrangement joins TRBV29-1 to TRBJ1-1; the D gene is possibly TRBD1 (5 bases). This CDR3 has 11 amino acids. Germline CDR1 reads SQVTM; CDR2 reads ANQGSEA. CDR3 sequence: CSGGMNTEAFF. CDR3 DNA: TGCAGTGGGGGGATGAACACTGAAGCTTTCTTT.

The V gene is TRBV6-4, the J gene TRBJ2-3; D may be TRBD2 (6 bases). CDR1 and CDR2 from the germline V gene are MRHNA and SNTAGT. The CDR3 runs to 16 residues. The V end lost 2 bases, the J end lost 0 bases, and 12 bases lay between the germline ends. The CDR3 is CASSDQSGTSTDTQYF. The CDR3, as DNA: TGTGCCAGCAGTGACCAATCCGGGACTAGCACAGATACGCAGTATTTT.

The chain combines TRBV5-1 with TRBJ2-5; a weak D match, TRBD1 (5 bases). Germline assignment: CDR1 SGHRS and CDR2 YFSETQ. The CDR3 contains 13 residues. Between the trimmed V and J ends, which lost 7 bases and 1 base, there was a span of 11 bases. CDR3 in amino acids: CASFDSFQETQYF. DNA for the CDR3: TGCGCCAGCTTCGACAGCTTCCAAGAGACCCAGTACTTC. Supplemented by reference TRBV5-1 and TRBJ2-5, the full variable domain reads KAGVTQTPRYLIKTRGQQVTLSCSPISGHRSVSWYQQTPGQGLQFLFEYFSETQRNKGNFPGRFSGRQFSNSRSEMNVSTLELGDSALYLCASFDSFQETQYFGPGTRLLVL.

This chain connects TRBV7-2 to TRBJ2-1; tentative D call: TRBD1 (7 bases). Trimming pared 8 bases from V and 9 bases from J, leaving 23 bases between. Germline assignment: CDR1 SGHTA and CDR2 FQGNSA. This CDR3 is 15 amino acids long. DNA of the CDR3: TGTGCCAGCGGCCTTTTTGCAGGGGGGTTAGCTGAGCAGTTCTTC. This encodes CASGLFAGGLAEQFF.

The J gene is TRBJ2-7, the V gene TRBV24-1; perhaps TRBD1 as D (5 bases). V was trimmed by 4 bases and J by 5 bases, leaving 8 bases between them. There are 12 residues in the CDR3. The V gene's germline CDR1 is KGHDR and CDR2 SFDVKD. In DNA, the CDR3 is TGTGCCACCAGTGAATTAGGGGACGAGCAGTACTTC. Amino acid sequence: CATSELGDEQYF.

This sequence joins TRBV6-5 and TRBJ2-7; a weak D match, TRBD2 (5 bases). CDR1 is MNHEY, CDR2 SVGAGI, per germline. This CDR3 spans 13 amino acids. V was cut by 7 bases and J by 2 bases, with 12 bases left in between. Here the CDR3 reads CASMRYGTYEQYF. The CDR3 coding sequence is TGTGCCAGCATGAGGTACGGGACCTACGAGCAGTACTTC.

This clonotype was counted at least ten times. V and J are TRBV7-6 and TRBJ2-3; 12 bases fit TRBD2. This CDR3 comprises 16 residues. Trimming at V came to 3 bases and at J to 3 bases, leaving 4 bases not matched to a gene. CDR1 is SGHVS, CDR2 FNYEAQ, per germline. CDR3 in DNA: TGTGCCAGCAGCTTCCGACTAGCGGGAGTAACAGATACGCAGTATTTT. This sequence encodes CASSFRLAGVTDTQYF.

This clonotype has just a few counts. The chain employs TRBV5-6 and TRBJ2-1, with D possibly matching TRBD1 (6 bases). The germline V and J ends were trimmed by 5 bases and 8 bases, with 14 bases remaining between them. The CDR3 is 13 amino acids. CDR1 and CDR2 (germline): SGHDT, YYEEEE. This chain's CDR3 is CASSKTEGDEQFF. The CDR3 coding sequence is TGTGCCAGCAGTAAGACAGAGGGGGATGAGCAGTTCTTC.

This rearrangement joins TRBV15 to TRBJ2-5; the D call may be TRBD1 or TRBD2 (6 bases each). In germline, CDR1 is LNHNV, CDR2 YYDKDF (reference sequence). CDR3 length equals 16 residues. V shed 0 bases and J shed 2 bases, with 13 bases lying between them. The CDR3 bases are TGTGCCACCAGCAGAGATAGGGGGGCGACACAAGAGACCCAGTACTTC. It translates to CATSRDRGATQETQYF.

The chain couples TRBV20-1 to TRBJ2-1; 8 nucleotides agree with TRBD2. Germline CDR1 and CDR2: DFQATT and SNEGSKA (reference sequence). The CDR3 length is 15 residues. Germline trimming cut 3 bases from V and 6 bases from J; bases unmatched to any gene: 10. The CDR3 region is CSARIPGGPINEQFF. In nucleotides, the CDR3 is TGCAGTGCTAGGATACCGGGGGGGCCAATCAATGAGCAGTTCTTC.

This clonotype was counted only a few times. The chain has TRBV25-1 and TRBJ2-7; D remains unclear. The CDR3 sequence is 14 residues long. Germline V gene sequence: CDR1 MGHDK, CDR2 SYGVNS. Trimming removed 9 bases from V and 2 bases from J, with 17 bases in between. This CDR3 is CASKSGRNPYEQYF. The CDR3 nucleotides are TGTGCCAGTAAATCCGGACGTAACCCCTACGAGCAGTACTTC.

This chain joins TRBV27 and TRBJ1-1; no clear D. There are 13 residues in the CDR3. Germline CDR1 is MNHEY and CDR2 is SMNVEV (reference sequence). V lost 5 bases and J lost 4, with 11 bases in between. The CDR3 protein is CASSPGRSTEAFF. The DNA of the CDR3 is TGTGCCAGCAGTCCTGGACGGTCCACTGAAGCTTTCTTT.